This passage covers 24 T cell receptor beta chains from one sample sequenced in a study of blood T cell repertoires in COVID-19. This table comes from immunoSEQ multiplex PCR, and its TCRdb copy is limited to in-frame clones, with some not included. Among some 150,000 clones, about 86% were seen once, and the ten largest hold 7% to 7.5%. The material sequenced was peripheral blood. These receptors originate from a woman older than 75 in a cohort sampled during active or convalescent COVID-19.

This clone was detected only a few times. The chain links TRBV27 to TRBJ1-5; no firm D call. Germline CDR1 reads MNHEY; CDR2 reads SMNVEV (reference sequence). V gave up 6 bases and J gave up 4 bases, with 19 bases separating them. This CDR3 has 16 amino acids. The CDR3 region is CASSTGRGLGNQPQHF. CDR3 nucleotides: TGTGCCAGCAGCACTGGACGCGGGTTAGGGAATCAGCCCCAGCATTTT.

This rearrangement joins TRBV11-2 to TRBJ1-2; 9 positions match TRBD1. The CDR3 is 13 residues long. Germline-derived CDR1 and CDR2 are SGHAT and FQNNGV. J was trimmed by 8 bases and V by 2 bases; bases with no gene match: 3. This CDR3 is CASSLRDRDGYTF. CDR3 nucleotides: TGTGCCAGCAGCTTAAGGGACAGGGACGGCTACACCTTC.

In this sample, this clone turned up once. This rearrangement joins TRBV12-3 or TRBV12-4 to TRBJ1-1; D possibly corresponds to TRBD1 (5 bases). The V and J ends lost 5 bases and 4 bases respectively, with 11 bases between them. The CDR3 contains 13 residues. The CDR3 region is CASSPIGGTEAFF. CDR3 coding DNA: TGTGCCAGCAGTCCGATCGGGGGCACTGAAGCTTTCTTT.

The J gene is TRBJ2-1, the V gene TRBV11-3; 8 nucleotides agree with TRBD2. After removal of 4 bases from V and 5 bases from J, the junction contained 7 bases not matched to a gene. Germline V gene data show CDR1 as SGHNT and CDR2 as YENEEA. The CDR3 runs 15 residues. The CDR3 protein is CASSSWASGHNEQFF. The CDR3 nucleotides are TGTGCCAGCAGCTCTTGGGCTAGCGGGCACAATGAGCAGTTCTTC.

The DNA of the CDR3 is TGCGCCTACACCGGGACTAGCGGGGGCGAGCAGTACGTC. This sequence encodes CAYTGTSGGEQYV. The chain is built from TRBV10-2 and TRBJ2-7, with 14 positions matching TRBD2. The CDR3 is 13 residues long. V shed 11 bases and J 6 bases; nucleotides not matched to a gene: 6. Germline CDR1 is WSHSY and CDR2 is SAAADI.

The J gene is TRBJ1-1, the V gene TRBV18, with 8 bases lining up with TRBD1. CDR1 is KGHSH, CDR2 LQKENI, per germline. The V gene end was trimmed by 4 bases and the J gene end by 0 bases; junction bases not matched to a gene: 4. The CDR3 has 15 amino acids. Written as DNA, the CDR3 is TGTGCCAGCTCACGCCGGACAGGGATGAACACTGAAGCTTTCTTT. Translation gives CASSRRTGMNTEAFF.

This chain uses TRBV7-9 with TRBJ1-4; TRBD1 matches at 7 bases. Germline loops: CDR1 SEHNR, CDR2 FQNEAQ (reference sequence). The CDR3 totals 15 residues. With 5 bases clipped from V and 3 bases from J, the junction kept 6 bases outside the gene matches. The CDR3 DNA reads as TGTGCCAGCAGCCCAAAACAGGGGCCTAATGAAAAACTGTTTTTT. It specifies CASSPKQGPNEKLFF. The variable domain in full, with the rest retrieved from reference TRBV7-9 and TRBJ1-4, is DTGVSQNPRHKITKRGQNVTFRCDPISEHNRLYWYRQTLGQGPEFLTYFQNEAQLEKSRLLSDRFSAERPKGSFSTLEIQRTEQGDSAMYLCASSPKQGPNEKLFFGSGTQLSVL.

The chain joins TRBV28 to TRBJ1-4, with 9 bases matching TRBD1. CDR3 size: 18 residues. V shed 6 bases, J shed 1 base, and the junction held 12 bases outside the gene matches. Per the germline V gene, CDR1 is MDHEN and CDR2 is SYDVKM. CDR3: CASSQPTDRGETNEKLFF. The CDR3 coding sequence is TGTGCCAGCAGCCAACCCACCGACAGGGGGGAAACTAATGAAAAACTGTTTTTT.

This chain connects TRBV7-9 to TRBJ2-7, with 10 bases lining up with TRBD2. This CDR3 spans 16 amino acids. The V gene end was trimmed by 0 bases and the J gene end by 4 bases; junction bases not matched to a gene: 6. Germline V CDR1 and CDR2: SEHNR, FQNEAQ (reference sequence). This CDR3 reads CASSLAGRTSGYEQYF. The CDR3 DNA reads TGTGCCAGCAGCTTAGCTGGCAGGACTAGCGGATACGAGCAGTACTTC.

The chain carries TRBV2 and TRBJ2-2, with a tentative D call TRBD2 (6 bases). V gave up 8 bases and J gave up 4 bases, with 11 bases separating them. The V gene's germline CDR1 is SNHLY and CDR2 FYNNEI. The CDR3 length is 13 residues. In DNA form, the CDR3 reads TGTGCCAGCGGGGGGTCGCGCACCGGGGAGCTGTTTTTT. Its translation: CASGGSRTGELFF. Full variable domain (outside the CDR3, taken from reference TRBV2 and TRBJ2-2): EPEVTQTPSHQVTQMGQEVILRCVPISNHLYFYWYRQILGQKVEFLVSFYNNEISEKSEIFDDQFSVERPDGSNFTLKIRSTKLEDSAMYFCASGGSRTGELFFGEGSRLTVL.

The CDR3 reads CASSSHGLAGVNEQFF. DNA of the CDR3: TGTGCCAGCAGCTCCCACGGACTAGCGGGAGTGAATGAGCAGTTCTTC. This sequence joins TRBV7-9 and TRBJ2-1; 13 bases are shared with TRBD2. Germline loops: CDR1 SEHNR, CDR2 FQNEAQ (reference sequence). V lost 4 bases, J lost 7 bases, and 7 bases stayed unmatched. The CDR3 consists of 16 residues. The full variable domain, completed using reference TRBV7-9 and TRBJ2-1, is DTGVSQNPRHKITKRGQNVTFRCDPISEHNRLYWYRQTLGQGPEFLTYFQNEAQLEKSRLLSDRFSAERPKGSFSTLEIQRTEQGDSAMYLCASSSHGLAGVNEQFFGPGTRLTVL.

The genes are TRBV24-1 and TRBJ2-2; D possibly corresponds to TRBD1 (6 bases). V was cut by 8 bases and J by 2 bases, with 14 bases left in between. Germline V CDR1 and CDR2: KGHDR, SFDVKD. The CDR3 is 15 amino acids. The DNA for the CDR3 is TGTGCCACCACGGACAGTCGAACCAACACCGGGGAGCTGTTTTTT. This sequence encodes CATTDSRTNTGELFF.

The CDR3 DNA reads TGTGCCAGCACCCCCTCCGGGGCGGAGGGTCAGTACGTC. Protein sequence: CASTPSGAEGQYV. The J gene is TRBJ2-7, the V gene TRBV6-5; the D gene is possibly TRBD2 (6 bases). V lost 7 bases to trimming and J lost 10 bases, with 20 bases between them. The CDR3 has 13 residues. The germline V gene encodes CDR1 MNHEY and CDR2 SVGAGI.

This clone was counted between two and nine times. V usage is TRBV5-4 and J usage is TRBJ2-2, with 8 bases fitting TRBD2. V dropped 1 base and J dropped 4; count of bases not matched to a gene: 6. Germline V gene data show CDR1 as SGHNT and CDR2 as YYREEE (reference sequence). The CDR3 extends over 16 amino acids. CDR3 coding DNA: TGTGCCAGCAGCTTGCGACGGGGGGGCGGCACCGGGGAGCTGTTTTTT. It translates to CASSLRRGGGTGELFF.

The J gene is TRBJ2-5, the V gene TRBV5-1, with D maybe TRBD2 (5 bases). V lost 1 base and J lost 5, with 12 bases in between. This CDR3 is 14 amino acids long. Germline V gene lookup returns CDR1 SGHRS and CDR2 YFSETQ. The CDR3 region has the DNA TGCGCCAGCAGCTTGACTAGACCCCGGGAGACCCAGTACTTC. Its protein product is CASSLTRPRETQYF.

This rearrangement joins TRBV27 to TRBJ1-4; perhaps TRBD1 as D (5 bases). CDR3 length: 14 residues. The germline V and J ends were trimmed by 8 bases and 6 bases, with 16 bases remaining between them. Germline V gives CDR1 MNHEY, CDR2 SMNVEV (reference sequence). CDR3 nucleotide sequence: TGTGCCAGCTCCAGACAGTTCCCGGATGAAAAACTGTTTTTT. Protein sequence: CASSRQFPDEKLFF.

V is TRBV24-1 and J is TRBJ1-2, with D possibly being TRBD1 (5 bases). The CDR3 sequence is 14 residues long. Germline V gives CDR1 KGHDR, CDR2 SFDVKD. Trimming left V 3 bases short and J 8 bases short, with 15 bases between. CDR3 in amino acids: CATSDNTRPGGYTF. The CDR3 coding sequence is TGTGCCACCAGTGATAATACCCGTCCAGGGGGCTACACCTTC.

The chain combines TRBV7-9 with TRBJ1-4, with D perhaps TRBD1 (5 bases). The CDR3 loop spans 13 amino acids. Trimming cost V 7 bases and J 7 bases, with 13 bases left between them. CDR1 and CDR2 from the germline V gene are SEHNR and FQNEAQ (reference sequence). The CDR3, as DNA: TGTGCCAGCAACGGCGGGGGTGGTGAAAAACTGTTTTTT. Residues: CASNGGGGEKLFF.

V gene TRBV10-1 combines with J gene TRBJ2-2; 8 nucleotides match TRBD2. Germline CDR1 and CDR2: WNHNN and SYGVQD (reference sequence). The CDR3 sequence is 16 residues long. The V segment lost 4 bases and the J segment 0 bases; nucleotides outside the gene matches: 4. The CDR3 here is CASSAKTSANTGELFF. The CDR3 nucleotides read TGCGCCAGCAGTGCCAAGACTAGCGCGAACACCGGGGAGCTGTTTTTT.

This chain uses TRBV6-2 or TRBV6-3 with TRBJ2-5, with D possibly being TRBD1 (7 bases). CDR3 length: 14 residues. V was cut by 4 bases and J by 4 bases, with 13 bases left in between. Germline assignment: CDR1 MNHEY and CDR2 SVGEGT. The DNA of the CDR3 is TGTGCCAGCAGTTCCCAGGGGGGTGGAGAGACCCAGTACTTC. It encodes CASSSQGGGETQYF.

The genes are TRBV5-1 and TRBJ1-5; TRBD1 is a possible D gene (6 bases). This CDR3 comprises 14 residues. Trimming shortened V by 2 bases and J by 7 bases, and 13 bases separated the two germline ends. Per the germline V gene, CDR1 is SGHRS and CDR2 is YFSETQ. CDR3 region: CASSLEQGGQPQHF. The DNA of the CDR3 is TGCGCCAGCAGCTTAGAACAGGGCGGCCAGCCCCAGCATTTT. Complete variable domain (other parts from reference TRBV5-1 and TRBJ1-5): KAGVTQTPRYLIKTRGQQVTLSCSPISGHRSVSWYQQTPGQGLQFLFEYFSETQRNKGNFPGRFSGRQFSNSRSEMNVSTLELGDSALYLCASSLEQGGQPQHFGDGTRLSIL.

The gene calls are TRBV9 and TRBJ1-1; no firm D call. The CDR3 is 13 amino acids. Germline values: CDR1 SGDLS, CDR2 YYNGEE. V was clipped by 0 bases and J by 3 bases, with 6 bases between them. CDR3: CASSVAGDTEAFF. The CDR3, as DNA: TGTGCCAGCAGCGTAGCCGGAGACACTGAAGCTTTCTTT. Supplemented by reference TRBV9 and TRBJ1-1, the full variable domain reads DSGVTQTPKHLITATGQRVTLRCSPRSGDLSVYWYQQSLDQGLQFLIQYYNGEERAKGNILERFSAQQFPDLHSELNLSSLELGDSALYFCASSVAGDTEAFFGQGTRLTVV.

V gene TRBV10-2 combines with J gene TRBJ1-2; TRBD1 might be the D (5 bases). The germline V gene encodes CDR1 WSHSY and CDR2 SAAADI. The CDR3 covers 10 residues. Trimming shortened V by 6 bases and J by 14 bases, and 13 bases separated the two germline ends. Here the CDR3 reads CASRPTGRTF. The DNA of the CDR3 is TGCGCCAGCAGGCCCACAGGCCGAACCTTC.

The rearrangement links TRBV19 to TRBJ1-1; D not certain. The CDR3 has 15 residues. The V and J ends lost 5 bases and 5 bases respectively, with 18 bases between them. The germline V gene encodes CDR1 LNHDA and CDR2 SQIVND (reference sequence). This CDR3 reads CASSPIVRPGTEAFF. In nucleotides, the CDR3 is TGTGCCAGTAGTCCGATAGTGCGGCCGGGTACTGAAGCTTTCTTT.